This TCR beta chain was recorded in a study of shared clonotypes between healthy human individuals. Whole-study findings and limits: Clonotype sharing among donors was expected to depend on sequencing depth.

With regard to this clone: The antigen is undetermined. A junction end diverges from the germline sequence, so it may reflect a read error.

Terminally differentiated effector memory CD45RA+ cells were left out of the naive CD8 fraction, which was CD45RO-negative and positively selected for CCR7. As processed by the authors: Filtering differed because ImmunoSEQ produced junction-only sequences that carried no quality scores. The table came from immunoSEQ multiplex PCR; TCRdb's copy has only in-frame clones and leaves some out. The V and J calls and clone size come from that table; D and trimming were worked out from the DNA. The data contain about 820,000 clones, about 92% of them singletons. The CDR3 length is 14 residues. This TCR was recovered from a man aged 25 to 40 in good health. The chain couples TRBV5-3 to TRBJ2-3; D not resolved. TRBV5-3 is filed as an ORF, its function uncertain. Material for sequencing was naive CD8+ T cells sorted from blood. The CDR3 coding sequence is TGTGCCAGCAGCTTGATCGAGGCCACAGATACGCAGTATTTT. This encodes CASSLIEATDTQYF.